The clone carrying this TCR beta chain showed up many times. What it binds is unknown. This record belongs to a study of early T cells in non-severe SARS-CoV-2 infection. Turning to the study itself: Sequencing of unsorted whole blood was done on bulk RNA, leaving chains unpaired.

Study results and limitations: The matching step, a VDJdb search, favored anti-spike CD8 responses and missed private and CD4 specificities.

Each cDNA molecule carried a unique molecular identifier. A single record per CDR3 protein comes from TCRdb applying MiXCR to the 5' RACE reads. The data show some 40,000 distinct CDR3 sequences, 5% to 6.5% seen once. The TCR sequence derives from an adult who was a healthcare worker with PCR-confirmed SARS-CoV-2 infection or an uninfected control (not recorded which). Sequenced input: whole blood.

Written as DNA, the CDR3 is TGTGCCAGCAGCCGTCGTGGGGCCTCGAACACCGGGGAGCTGTTTTTT. Protein product: CASSRRGASNTGELFF. The chain employs TRBV14 and TRBJ2-2, with D maybe TRBD1 (5 bases). In germline, CDR1 is SGHDN, CDR2 FVKESK. V lost 4 bases and J lost 0, with 12 bases in between. The CDR3 has 16 residues.